This T cell receptor beta chain originates from a study of monozygotic twins with inflammatory bowel disease. The CDR3 runs 15 residues. The germline V gene has CDR1 MNHEY and CDR2 SVGEGT. In the case of this clonotype: Its specificity is not known.

Study outcomes and limitations: Support for any single strong IBD-associated signal or clonotype was not found.

Each UMI, carrying a 6-nucleotide sample barcode, came from template switching. TCRdb reanalyzed the 5' RACE reads, giving one entry per CDR3 protein sequence and no DNA. This specimen shows just over 300,000 distinct CDR3 sequences; the ten leading clones hold 5.6%. The specimen was blood. The clonotype was recovered from a human donor with ulcerative colitis or Crohn's disease, or a healthy co-twin of an affected twin (not recorded which). V is TRBV6-2 or TRBV6-3 and J is TRBJ2-1; the TCRdb call, TRBD1, lacks DNA for checking. The CDR3 here is CASRTDRGLFDEQFF.